This record covers a single T cell receptor (beta chain). Antigen specificity is unknown. This sample was taken from a study of OX40 agonist ivuxolimab in advanced cancers. Study overall: Three patients got partial responses; one had hepatocellular carcinoma and two had cutaneous melanoma. The study, taken as a whole, reports: Some of the nonresponding patients also showed low levels of normalized T-cell clonal expansion. At 0.1 to 3.0 mg/kg, CD4+ and CD8+ blood T cells expanded clonally by week 6.

CDR1 SGHTA and CDR2 FQGNSA come from the germline V gene. This CDR3 comprises 15 residues. The V segment lost 3 bases and the J segment 1 base; nucleotides outside the gene matches: 4. Sequencing was performed with immunoSEQ multiplex PCR; in TCRdb, only in-frame clones are kept and a portion is missing. The table lists about 59,000 clones, roughly 80% of them singletons, with 0.6% to 0.8% in the top ten. The clonotype originates from an adult with an advanced solid tumor such as melanoma, head and neck, liver or kidney cancer. The V call is TRBV7-2, the J call TRBJ2-3, with 7 bases matching TRBD2. Sequenced material: CD4+ or CD8+ T cells sorted from blood, taken in a trial of the OX40 agonist ivuxolimab. The CDR3 DNA reads TGTGCCAGCAGCTTGATGGGGGGGGGCACAGATACGCAGTATTTT. It specifies CASSLMGGGTDTQYF.